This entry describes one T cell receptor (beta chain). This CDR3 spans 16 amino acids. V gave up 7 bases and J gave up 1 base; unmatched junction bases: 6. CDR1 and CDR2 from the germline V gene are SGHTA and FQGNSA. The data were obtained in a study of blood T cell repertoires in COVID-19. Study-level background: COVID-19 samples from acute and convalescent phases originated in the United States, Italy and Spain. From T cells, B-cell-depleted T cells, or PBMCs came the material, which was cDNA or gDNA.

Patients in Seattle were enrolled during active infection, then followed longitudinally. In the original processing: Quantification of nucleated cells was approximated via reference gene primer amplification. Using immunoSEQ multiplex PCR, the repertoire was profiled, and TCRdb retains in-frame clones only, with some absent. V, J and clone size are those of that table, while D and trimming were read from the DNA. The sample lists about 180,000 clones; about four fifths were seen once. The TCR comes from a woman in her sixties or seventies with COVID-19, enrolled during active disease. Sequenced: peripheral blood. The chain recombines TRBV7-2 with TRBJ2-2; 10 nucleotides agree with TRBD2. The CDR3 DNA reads TGTGCCAGCATCCTTACTAGCGGGATGAACACCGGGGAGCTGTTTTTT. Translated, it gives CASILTSGMNTGELFF.